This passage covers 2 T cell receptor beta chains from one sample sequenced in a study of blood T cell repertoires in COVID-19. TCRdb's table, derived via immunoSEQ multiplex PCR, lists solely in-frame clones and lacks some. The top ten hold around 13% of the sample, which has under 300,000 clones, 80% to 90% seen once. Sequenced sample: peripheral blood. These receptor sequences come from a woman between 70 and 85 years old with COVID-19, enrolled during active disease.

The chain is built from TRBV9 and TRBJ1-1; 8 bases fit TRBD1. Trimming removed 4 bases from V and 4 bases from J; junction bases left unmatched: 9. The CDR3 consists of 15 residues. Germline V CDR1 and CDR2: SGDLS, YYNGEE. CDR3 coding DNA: TGTGCCAGCAGCCCCCGCGTACAGGGGGGCACTGAAGCTTTCTTT. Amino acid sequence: CASSPRVQGGTEAFF.

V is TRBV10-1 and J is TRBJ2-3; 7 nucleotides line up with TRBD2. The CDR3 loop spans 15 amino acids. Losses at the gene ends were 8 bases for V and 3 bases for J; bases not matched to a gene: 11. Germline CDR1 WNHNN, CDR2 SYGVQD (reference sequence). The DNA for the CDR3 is TGCGCCAGCGGGCCTGGACTAGGATCAACAGATACGCAGTATTTT. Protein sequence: CASGPGLGSTDTQYF.